This T cell receptor (beta chain) was profiled in a study of blood T cell repertoires in COVID-19. Study-wide background: Sites in the United States, Italy and Spain provided acute and convalescent COVID-19 samples.

This CDR3 has 14 amino acids. The V gene's germline CDR1 is LNHNV and CDR2 YYDKDF (reference sequence). The junction had 4 bases not matched to a gene; V was cut back by 0 bases and J by 5 bases. The protocol was immunoSEQ multiplex PCR, while the TCRdb copy is restricted to in-frame clones and leaves out a portion. In the table there are under 300,000 clones, around nine tenths of which are singletons. This rearrangement joins TRBV15 to TRBJ2-7, with 7 bases lining up with TRBD1. The origin of this receptor is a woman between 55 and 75 years old in a cohort exposed to, infected with or recovered from COVID-19 (not recorded which). The sequenced sample was PBMCs or T cells enriched from blood (not recorded which). The DNA of the CDR3 is TGTGCCACCAGCAGAGATGGGACAGCGGACGAGCAGTACTTC. Translating it yields CATSRDGTADEQYF.